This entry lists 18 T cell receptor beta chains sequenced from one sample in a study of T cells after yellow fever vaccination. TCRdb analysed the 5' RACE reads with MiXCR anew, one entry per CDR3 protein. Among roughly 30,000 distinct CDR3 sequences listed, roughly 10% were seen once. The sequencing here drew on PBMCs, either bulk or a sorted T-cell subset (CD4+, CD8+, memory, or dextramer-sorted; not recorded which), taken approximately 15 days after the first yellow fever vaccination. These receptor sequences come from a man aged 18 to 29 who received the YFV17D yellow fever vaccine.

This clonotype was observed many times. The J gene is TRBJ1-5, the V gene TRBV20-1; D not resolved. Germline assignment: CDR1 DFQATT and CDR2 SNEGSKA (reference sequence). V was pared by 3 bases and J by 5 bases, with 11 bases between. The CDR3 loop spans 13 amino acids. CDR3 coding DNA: TGCAGTGCTAGGAAGGACCGCGATCAGCCCCAGCATTTT. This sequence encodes CSARKDRDQPQHF.

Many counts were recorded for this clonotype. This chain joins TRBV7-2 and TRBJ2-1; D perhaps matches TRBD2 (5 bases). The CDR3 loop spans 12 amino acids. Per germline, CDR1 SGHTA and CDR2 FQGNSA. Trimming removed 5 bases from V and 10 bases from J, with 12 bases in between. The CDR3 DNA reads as TGTGCCAGCAGCGGGAGAGACCGGGAGCAGTTCTTC. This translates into CASSGRDREQFF.

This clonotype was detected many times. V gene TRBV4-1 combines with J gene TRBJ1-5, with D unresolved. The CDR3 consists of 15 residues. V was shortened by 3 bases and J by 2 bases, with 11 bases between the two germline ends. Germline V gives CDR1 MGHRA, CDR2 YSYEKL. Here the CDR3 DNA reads TGCGCCAGCAGCCAGAGGGATGGGGGCAATCAGCCCCAGCATTTT. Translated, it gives CASSQRDGGNQPQHF.

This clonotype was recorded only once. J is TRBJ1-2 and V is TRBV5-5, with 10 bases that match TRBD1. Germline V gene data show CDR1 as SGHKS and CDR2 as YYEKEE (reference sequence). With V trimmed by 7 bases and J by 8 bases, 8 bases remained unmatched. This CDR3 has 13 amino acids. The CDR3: CASGPGTGEGYTF. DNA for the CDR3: TGTGCCAGCGGCCCTGGGACAGGGGAAGGCTACACCTTC. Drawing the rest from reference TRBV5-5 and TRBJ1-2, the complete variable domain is DAGVTQSPTHLIKTRGQQVTLRCSPISGHKSVSWYQQVLGQGPQFIFQYYEKEERGRGNFPDRFSARQFPNYSSELNVNALLLGDSALYLCASGPGTGEGYTFGSGTRLTVV.

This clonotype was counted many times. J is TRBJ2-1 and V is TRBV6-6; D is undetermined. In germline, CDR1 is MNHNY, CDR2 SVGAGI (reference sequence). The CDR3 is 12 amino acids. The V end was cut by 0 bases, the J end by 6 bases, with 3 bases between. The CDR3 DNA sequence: TGTGCCAGCAGTTACTCGGTCAATGAGCAGTTCTTC. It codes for CASSYSVNEQFF.

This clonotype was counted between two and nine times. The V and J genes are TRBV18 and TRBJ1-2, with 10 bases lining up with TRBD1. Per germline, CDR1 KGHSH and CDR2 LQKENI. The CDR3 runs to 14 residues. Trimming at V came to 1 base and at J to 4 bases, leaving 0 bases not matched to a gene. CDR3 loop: CASSPRTGGYGYTF. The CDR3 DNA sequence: TGTGCCAGCTCACCACGGACAGGGGGCTATGGCTACACCTTC. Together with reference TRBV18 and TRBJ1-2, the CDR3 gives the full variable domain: NAGVMQNPRHLVRRRGQEARLRCSPMKGHSHVYWYRQLPEEGLKFMVYLQKENIIDESGMPKERFSAEFPKEGPSILRIQQVVRGDSAAYFCASSPRTGGYGYTFGSGTRLTVV.

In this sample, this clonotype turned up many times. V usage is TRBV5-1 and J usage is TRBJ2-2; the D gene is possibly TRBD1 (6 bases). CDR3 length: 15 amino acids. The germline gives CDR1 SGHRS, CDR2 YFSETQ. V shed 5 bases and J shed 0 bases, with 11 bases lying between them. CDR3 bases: TGCGCCAGCAGGTACAGGACAGCGAACACCGGGGAGCTGTTTTTT. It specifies CASRYRTANTGELFF.

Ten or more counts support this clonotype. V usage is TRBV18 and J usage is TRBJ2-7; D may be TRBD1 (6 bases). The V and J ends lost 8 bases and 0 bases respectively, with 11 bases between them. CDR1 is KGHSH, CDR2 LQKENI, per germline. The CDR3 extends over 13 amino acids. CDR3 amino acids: CASAGDTSYEQYV. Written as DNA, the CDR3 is TGTGCCAGCGCCGGGGACACCTCCTACGAGCAGTACGTC.

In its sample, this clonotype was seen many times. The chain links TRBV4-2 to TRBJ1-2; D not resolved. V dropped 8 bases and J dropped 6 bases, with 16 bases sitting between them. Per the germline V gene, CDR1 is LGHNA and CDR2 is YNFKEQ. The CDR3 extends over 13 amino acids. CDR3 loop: CASGKAGLHGYTF. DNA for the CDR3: TGTGCCAGCGGAAAAGCCGGACTGCATGGCTACACCTTC.

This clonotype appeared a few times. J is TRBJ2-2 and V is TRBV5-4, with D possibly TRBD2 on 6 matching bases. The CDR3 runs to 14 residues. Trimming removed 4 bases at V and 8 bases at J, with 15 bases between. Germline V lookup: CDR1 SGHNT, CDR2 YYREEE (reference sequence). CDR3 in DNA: TGTGCCAGCAGCAGGGCGAAGGGAGGAGGGGAGCTGTTTTTT. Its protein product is CASSRAKGGGELFF. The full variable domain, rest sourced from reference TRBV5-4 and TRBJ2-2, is ETGVTQSPTHLIKTRGQQVTLRCSSQSGHNTVSWYQQALGQGPQFIFQYYREEENGRGNFPPRFSGLQFPNYSSELNVNALELDDSALYLCASSRAKGGGELFFGEGSRLTVL.

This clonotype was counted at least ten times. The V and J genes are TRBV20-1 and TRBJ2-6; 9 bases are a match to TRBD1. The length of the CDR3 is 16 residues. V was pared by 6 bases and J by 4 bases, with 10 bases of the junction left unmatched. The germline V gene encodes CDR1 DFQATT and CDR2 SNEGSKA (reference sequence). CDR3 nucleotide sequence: TGCAGTGCCCTCGGACAGGGGAGCTCAGGGGCCAACGTCCTGACTTTC. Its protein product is CSALGQGSSGANVLTF.

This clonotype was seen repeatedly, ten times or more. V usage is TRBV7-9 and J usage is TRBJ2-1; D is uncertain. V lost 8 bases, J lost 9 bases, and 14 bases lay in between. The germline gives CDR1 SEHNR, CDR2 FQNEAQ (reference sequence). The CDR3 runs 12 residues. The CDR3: CASESHMGEQFF. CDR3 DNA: TGTGCCAGCGAAAGTCATATGGGTGAGCAGTTCTTC.

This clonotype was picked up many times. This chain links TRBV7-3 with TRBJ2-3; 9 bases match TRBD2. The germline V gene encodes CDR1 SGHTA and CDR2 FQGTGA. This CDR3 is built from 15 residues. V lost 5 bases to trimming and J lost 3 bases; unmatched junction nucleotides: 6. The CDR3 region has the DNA TGTGCCAGCAGCGGTACTCTAGCGGGGACAGATACGCAGTATTTT. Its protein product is CASSGTLAGTDTQYF.

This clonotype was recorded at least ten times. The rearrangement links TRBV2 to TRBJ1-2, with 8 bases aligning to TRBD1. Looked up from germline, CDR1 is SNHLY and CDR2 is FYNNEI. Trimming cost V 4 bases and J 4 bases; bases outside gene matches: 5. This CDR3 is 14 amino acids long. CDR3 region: CASSGRTGGYGYTF. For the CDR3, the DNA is TGTGCCAGCAGTGGGCGAACAGGGGGCTATGGCTACACCTTC.

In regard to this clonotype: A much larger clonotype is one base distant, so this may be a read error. The CDR3 protein is CASSPGAWGNGETQYF. The CDR3 bases are TGTGCCAGCAGTCCGGGGGCGTGGGGAAACGGAGAGACCCAGTACTTC. This chain links TRBV27 with TRBJ2-5; D is perhaps TRBD1 or TRBD2 (6 bases each). From germline, CDR1 is MNHEY and CDR2 SMNVEV (reference sequence). V lost 5 bases, J lost 4 bases, and 20 bases lay in between. The CDR3 contains 16 residues.

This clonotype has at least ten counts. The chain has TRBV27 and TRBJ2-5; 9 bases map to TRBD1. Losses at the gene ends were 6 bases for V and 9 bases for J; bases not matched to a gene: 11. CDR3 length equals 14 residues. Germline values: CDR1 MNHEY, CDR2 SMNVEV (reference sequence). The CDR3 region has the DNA TGTGCCAGCAGCTTACAGGGACAGGGTATCGCCCAGTACTTC. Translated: CASSLQGQGIAQYF.

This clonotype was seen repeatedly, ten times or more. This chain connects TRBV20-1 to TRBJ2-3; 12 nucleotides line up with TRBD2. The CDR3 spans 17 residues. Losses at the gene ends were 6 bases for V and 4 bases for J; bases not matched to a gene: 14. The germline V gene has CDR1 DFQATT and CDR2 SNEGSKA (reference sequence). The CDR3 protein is CSAEVPLAGGPADTQYF. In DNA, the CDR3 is TGCAGTGCCGAAGTACCCCTAGCGGGGGGGCCCGCAGATACGCAGTATTTT.

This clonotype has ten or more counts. Here the CDR3 reads CASSSGGFSYNSPLHF. The CDR3 DNA sequence: TGTGCCAGCAGTTCCGGCGGATTCTCCTATAATTCACCCCTCCACTTT. V is TRBV12-3 or TRBV12-4 and J is TRBJ1-6; no firm D call. V was pared by 4 bases and J by 0 bases, with 10 bases between. This CDR3 region has 16 residues.